This TCR beta chain was identified during a study of blood T cell repertoires in COVID-19. J lost 7 bases, V lost 0 bases, and 9 bases had no gene match. CDR1 SGHRS and CDR2 YFSETQ come from the germline V gene. The CDR3 is 16 amino acids. Sequencing used immunoSEQ multiplex PCR; TCRdb keeps in-frame clones, though not all of them. The sample consists of hundreds of thousands of clones, 70% to 90% of them appearing once. The source is a woman in her forties or fifties with COVID-19, enrolled during active disease. The sequencing sample was made of peripheral blood. The V gene is TRBV5-1, the J gene TRBJ2-3, with TRBD1 matching over 9 bases. This CDR3 is CASSLEGQGGSYTQYF. The CDR3 bases are TGCGCCAGCAGCTTGGAGGGACAGGGAGGTTCATATACGCAGTATTTT.